The text below deals with one TCR beta chain. Antigen: not known. Germline trimming cut 5 bases from V and 7 bases from J; bases unmatched to any gene: 7. Per the germline V gene, CDR1 is MNHNS and CDR2 is SASEGT. CDR3 size: 14 residues. The sample belongs to a study of cytomegalovirus exposure and HLA in healthy donors. The study, taken as a whole, reports: Analysis performed later found 16,000 or so TCR beta sequences associated with HLA alleles at 0.05 false discovery rate. The authors enumerated 180 or so TCR beta chains as linked to cytomegalovirus. CMV serostatus was the only recorded immune exposure for donors.

60 Vbeta and 13 Jbeta primers were used in PCR. Under the authors' procedure: A follow-up analysis tallied some 80 million unique TCR beta chains, 9 million to 11 million shared. Libraries were prepared by immunoSEQ multiplex PCR; TCRdb keeps only in-frame clonotypes and omits some of them. V and J calls and clone size are those listed in that table; D and trimming were worked out from the DNA. This table holds about 120,000 clones, around three quarters found once. The sample taken for sequencing was PBMCs. The chain employs TRBV6-1 and TRBJ1-2; 10 bases are a match to TRBD1. The TCR sequence derives from a man in his fifties or sixties in good health and CMV-seropositive. CDR3 amino acids: CASSSGTGVLGYTF. CDR3 bases: TGTGCCAGCAGTTCCGGGACAGGGGTGCTTGGCTACACCTTC.